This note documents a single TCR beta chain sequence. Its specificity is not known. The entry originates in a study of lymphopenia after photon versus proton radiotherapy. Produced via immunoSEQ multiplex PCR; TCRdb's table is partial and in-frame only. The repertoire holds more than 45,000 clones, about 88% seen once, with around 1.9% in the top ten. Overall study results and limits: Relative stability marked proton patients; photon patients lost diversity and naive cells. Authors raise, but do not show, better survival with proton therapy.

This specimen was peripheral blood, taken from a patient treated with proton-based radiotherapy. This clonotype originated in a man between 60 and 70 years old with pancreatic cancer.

The CDR3 DNA is TGTGCCAGCAGCGAAGGGACAGGAGGAAACACCATATATTTT. This codes for CASSEGTGGNTIYF. This chain uses TRBV14 with TRBJ1-3; 8 nucleotides agree with TRBD1. With V trimmed by 5 bases and J by 4 bases, 4 bases remained unmatched. CDR1 SGHDN and CDR2 FVKESK come from the germline V gene. The CDR3 runs to 14 residues. Variable domain in full (rest from reference TRBV14 and TRBJ1-3): EAGVTQFPSHSVIEKGQTVTLRCDPISGHDNLYWYRRVMGKEIKFLLHFVKESKQDESGMPNNRFLAERTGGTYSTLKVQPAELEDSGVYFCASSEGTGGNTIYFGEGSWLTVV.